A selection of T cell receptor beta chains follows, all from one sample in a study of preoperative IRX-2 immunotherapy in early breast cancer. Sequenced by immunoSEQ multiplex PCR; TCRdb stores in-frame clones only, minus some. In the table there are about 38,000 clones, approximately 80% of which are singletons. The sample here was lymph node tissue, taken after IRX-2 immunotherapy. The source of these receptors is a human donor with breast cancer. Each CDR3 is given with its conserved first and last residue. The D gene is left open where the match is weak. Clone size is given for some rows only: seen once, a few or many times, or a class if the clone is expanded.

v_call: TRBV6-8
d_call: .
clone_size: .
j_call: TRBJ2-7
cdr3_aa: CASSLRRGSYEQYF
cdr3_nt: TGTGCCAGCAGTTTAAGAAGAGGGTCCTACGAGCAGTACTTC

v_call: TRBV19
d_call: TRBD1
clone_size: .
j_call: TRBJ1-1
cdr3_aa: CASRDRVWTEAFF
cdr3_nt: TGTGCCAGTAGGGACAGGGTCTGGACTGAAGCTTTCTTT

v_call: TRBV25-1
d_call: .
clone_size: .
j_call: TRBJ2-7
cdr3_aa: CASSESGNPYEQYF
cdr3_nt: TGTGCCAGCAGTGAATCAGGAAATCCCTACGAGCAGTACTTC

v_call: TRBV19
d_call: TRBD1
clone_size: .
j_call: TRBJ2-5
cdr3_aa: CATRGRGQETQYF
cdr3_nt: TGTGCTACCCGAGGCAGGGGGCAAGAGACCCAGTACTTC

v_call: TRBV6-8
d_call: TRBD1
clone_size: few
j_call: TRBJ2-7
cdr3_aa: CASNPGTGFYEQYF
cdr3_nt: TGTGCCAGCAACCCCGGGACAGGGTTCTACGAGCAGTACTTC

v_call: TRBV10-1
d_call: .
clone_size: .
j_call: TRBJ1-2
cdr3_aa: CASSLNPNYGYTF
cdr3_nt: TGCGCCAGCAGTTTAAACCCGAACTATGGCTACACCTTC

v_call: TRBV6-8
d_call: .
clone_size: few
j_call: TRBJ1-1
cdr3_aa: CASSYSGGSYTEAFF
cdr3_nt: TGTGCCAGCAGTTACTCGGGGGGCTCTTACACTGAAGCTTTCTTT

v_call: TRBV2
d_call: .
clone_size: .
j_call: TRBJ2-1
cdr3_aa: CASRPTRGSEQFF
cdr3_nt: TGTGCCAGCAGACCTACGAGGGGCAGTGAGCAGTTCTTC

v_call: TRBV11-3
d_call: TRBD1
clone_size: .
j_call: TRBJ1-2
cdr3_aa: CASSWGQGGNYGYTF
cdr3_nt: TGTGCCAGCAGCTGGGGACAGGGAGGGAACTATGGCTACACCTTC

v_call: TRBV12-5
d_call: .
clone_size: few
j_call: TRBJ1-1
cdr3_aa: CASTSIGGIAEAFF
cdr3_nt: TGTGCCAGCACCTCAATCGGGGGGATTGCTGAAGCTTTCTTT

v_call: TRBV28
d_call: .
clone_size: .
j_call: TRBJ1-1
cdr3_aa: CASSLWAGTEAFF
cdr3_nt: TGTGCCAGCAGTTTATGGGCAGGGACTGAAGCTTTCTTT

v_call: TRBV6-7
d_call: .
clone_size: .
j_call: TRBJ2-7
cdr3_aa: CASSYSTVGFGGGSYEQRF
cdr3_nt: .

v_call: TRBV10-2
d_call: TRBD2
clone_size: .
j_call: TRBJ2-3
cdr3_aa: CASSEGRATDTQYF
cdr3_nt: TGCGCCAGCAGTGAGGGGAGGGCCACAGATACGCAGTATTTT

v_call: TRBV7-6
d_call: TRBD1
clone_size: .
j_call: TRBJ1-1
cdr3_aa: CASRRRTGESNTEAFF
cdr3_nt: TGTGCCAGCAGGCGGCGGACAGGGGAATCGAACACTGAAGCTTTCTTT

v_call: TRBV6-8
d_call: .
clone_size: .
j_call: TRBJ1-5
cdr3_aa: CASSYAGTSNQPQHF
cdr3_nt: TGTGCCAGCAGTTACGCCGGGACTAGCAATCAGCCCCAGCATTTT

v_call: TRBV5-1
d_call: .
clone_size: .
j_call: TRBJ2-3
cdr3_aa: CASMEGPGATDTQYF
cdr3_nt: TGCGCCAGCATGGAGGGCCCAGGGGCCACAGATACGCAGTATTTT

v_call: TRBV6-8
d_call: .
clone_size: few
j_call: TRBJ1-4
cdr3_aa: CASSYGGLGEKLFF
cdr3_nt: TGTGCCAGCAGTTACGGCGGCCTAGGTGAAAAACTGTTTTTT

v_call: TRBV29-1
d_call: .
clone_size: few
j_call: TRBJ1-3
cdr3_aa: CSVEESSGNTIYF
cdr3_nt: TGCAGCGTTGAGGAGAGCTCTGGAAACACCATATATTTT

v_call: TRBV7-1
d_call: .
clone_size: .
j_call: TRBJ1-3
cdr3_aa: CASSLGEGSGNTIYF
cdr3_nt: TGTGCCAGCAGCTTAGGGGAGGGTTCTGGAAACACCATATATTTT

v_call: TRBV5-1
d_call: .
clone_size: .
j_call: TRBJ2-7
cdr3_aa: CASSPAGYRGYEQYF
cdr3_nt: TGCGCCAGCAGCCCCGCCGGGTACAGAGGCTACGAGCAGTACTTC

v_call: TRBV6-8
d_call: TRBD1
clone_size: .
j_call: TRBJ1-1
cdr3_aa: CASNDRGLTEAFF
cdr3_nt: TGTGCCAGTAACGACAGGGGTTTGACTGAAGCTTTCTTT

v_call: TRBV6-8
d_call: .
clone_size: once
j_call: TRBJ2-3
cdr3_aa: CASKEARPSTDTQYF
cdr3_nt: TGTGCCAGCAAGGAGGCCCGGCCGAGCACAGATACGCAGTATTTT

v_call: TRBV6-8
d_call: .
clone_size: .
j_call: TRBJ1-1
cdr3_aa: CASRQNGGPENTEAFF
cdr3_nt: TGTGCCAGCAGGCAAAATGGGGGGCCGGAGAACACTGAAGCTTTCTTT

v_call: TRBV19
d_call: TRBD1
clone_size: .
j_call: TRBJ1-1
cdr3_aa: CASTLTGGYTEAFF
cdr3_nt: TGTGCTAGTACTTTAACAGGGGGCTACACTGAAGCTTTCTTT

v_call: TRBV6-8
d_call: TRBD2
clone_size: .
j_call: TRBJ2-1
cdr3_aa: CASSYSPSGDTYNEQFF
cdr3_nt: TGTGCCAGCAGTTACTCTCCTAGCGGGGATACCTACAATGAGCAGTTCTTC

v_call: TRBV11-3
d_call: .
clone_size: .
j_call: TRBJ2-7
cdr3_aa: CASSLEQGGYEQYF
cdr3_nt: TGTGCCAGCAGCTTAGAACAGGGAGGGTACGAGCAGTACTTC

v_call: TRBV19
d_call: TRBD1
clone_size: few
j_call: TRBJ1-5
cdr3_aa: CASTGTGGNQPQHF
cdr3_nt: TGTGCCAGTACCGGGACAGGGGGCAATCAGCCCCAGCATTTT

v_call: TRBV8-2
d_call: .
clone_size: .
j_call: TRBJ2-7
cdr3_aa: CASSLAGRAAYEQYF
cdr3_nt: TGTGCCAGCAGTTTGGCGGGCAGGGCGGCCTACGAGCAGTACTTC

v_call: TRBV18
d_call: .
clone_size: .
j_call: TRBJ1-3
cdr3_aa: CASSPTGGIGNTIYF
cdr3_nt: TGTGCCAGCTCACCGACGGGGGGCATTGGAAACACCATATATTTT

v_call: TRBV7-7
d_call: .
clone_size: .
j_call: TRBJ2-3
cdr3_aa: CASSFLRGSTDTQYF
cdr3_nt: TGTGCCAGCAGCTTTCTCAGGGGTAGCACAGATACGCAGTATTTT

v_call: TRBV15
d_call: .
clone_size: .
j_call: TRBJ2-2
cdr3_aa: CATSSAGTVNGELFF
cdr3_nt: TGTGCCACCAGCAGCGCCGGGACCGTGAACGGGGAGCTGTTTTTT

v_call: TRBV4-1
d_call: TRBD1
clone_size: .
j_call: TRBJ2-7
cdr3_aa: CASSPRTGYYVEQYF
cdr3_nt: TGCGCCAGCAGCCCCCGGACAGGATACTACGTGGAGCAGTACTTC

v_call: TRBV19
d_call: .
clone_size: .
j_call: TRBJ1-5
cdr3_aa: CASSTRGGGGNQPQHF
cdr3_nt: TGTGCCAGTAGTACCCGGGGAGGCGGGGGCAATCAGCCCCAGCATTTT

v_call: TRBV11-3
d_call: .
clone_size: .
j_call: TRBJ1-4
cdr3_aa: CASSFAGRENEKLFF
cdr3_nt: TGTGCCAGCAGCTTTGCGGGACGGGAAAATGAAAAACTGTTTTTT

v_call: TRBV19
d_call: .
clone_size: .
j_call: TRBJ1-3
cdr3_aa: CPRSQSYFSGNTIYF
cdr3_nt: TGTCCCCGATCTCAGAGCTACTTCTCTGGAAACACCATATATTTT

v_call: TRBV7-5
d_call: .
clone_size: .
j_call: TRBJ1-6
cdr3_aa: CASSSDGTVSSPLHF
cdr3_nt: TGTGCCAGCAGCTCCGATGGGACAGTTTCTTCACCCCTCCACTTT

v_call: TRBV15
d_call: TRBD2
clone_size: .
j_call: TRBJ2-3
cdr3_aa: CATSRGRLAGGTDTQYF
cdr3_nt: TGTGCCACCAGCAGAGGTCGGCTAGCGGGGGGCACAGATACGCAGTATTTT

v_call: TRBV19
d_call: TRBD1
clone_size: .
j_call: TRBJ1-1
cdr3_aa: CASTLWTGASEAFF
cdr3_nt: TGTGCCAGTACCCTATGGACAGGGGCGTCTGAAGCTTTCTTT

v_call: TRBV19
d_call: .
clone_size: .
j_call: TRBJ2-5
cdr3_aa: CASSIRGGEETQYF
cdr3_nt: TGTGCCAGTAGTATTCGAGGGGGTGAGGAGACCCAGTACTTC

v_call: TRBV6-8
d_call: .
clone_size: .
j_call: TRBJ2-3
cdr3_aa: CASRESYDTQYF
cdr3_nt: TGTGCCAGCAGGGAAAGCTACGATACGCAGTATTTT

v_call: TRBV10-3
d_call: .
clone_size: .
j_call: TRBJ1-6
cdr3_aa: CAISESGNSPLHF
cdr3_nt: TGTGCCATCAGTGAGTCGGGGAATTCACCCCTCCACTTT

v_call: TRBV11-3
d_call: .
clone_size: medium-sized
j_call: TRBJ1-2
cdr3_aa: CASSPSRTVTGYTF
cdr3_nt: TGTGCCAGCAGCCCATCTAGGACAGTAACTGGCTACACCTTC

v_call: TRBV19
d_call: .
clone_size: .
j_call: TRBJ1-2
cdr3_aa: CASSRETGYTF
cdr3_nt: TGTGCCAGTAGTAGAGAGACTGGCTACACCTTC

v_call: TRBV5-1
d_call: TRBD1
clone_size: .
j_call: TRBJ1-6
cdr3_aa: CASSLRGQGNSPLHF
cdr3_nt: TGCGCCAGCAGCTTGAGAGGACAGGGGAATTCACCCCTCCACTTT

v_call: TRBV15
d_call: .
clone_size: .
j_call: TRBJ2-7
cdr3_aa: CATSRDLRGSYEQYF
cdr3_nt: TGTGCCACCAGCAGAGATTTAAGGGGCTCCTACGAGCAGTACTTC

v_call: TRBV11-3
d_call: .
clone_size: .
j_call: TRBJ1-5
cdr3_aa: CASSLGAGRALSNQPQHF
cdr3_nt: TGTGCCAGCAGCTTAGGGGCGGGAAGGGCCCTTAGCAATCAGCCCCAGCATTTT

v_call: TRBV28
d_call: .
clone_size: .
j_call: TRBJ2-7
cdr3_aa: CASSRDIYEQYF
cdr3_nt: TGTGCCAGCAGTCGTGACATTTACGAGCAGTACTTC

v_call: TRBV29-1
d_call: .
clone_size: .
j_call: TRBJ1-5
cdr3_aa: CSVQRGFNQPQHF
cdr3_nt: TGCAGCGTGCAAAGGGGTTTCAATCAGCCCCAGCATTTT

v_call: TRBV7-7
d_call: TRBD1
clone_size: .
j_call: TRBJ2-3
cdr3_aa: CASSAQGATDTQYF
cdr3_nt: TGTGCCAGTAGCGCCCAGGGGGCCACAGATACGCAGTATTTT

v_call: TRBV19
d_call: .
clone_size: once
j_call: TRBJ2-7
cdr3_aa: CASSKPGGDRDYEQYF
cdr3_nt: TGTGCCAGTAGCAAACCCGGGGGGGACAGGGACTACGAGCAGTACTTC

v_call: TRBV28
d_call: .
clone_size: .
j_call: TRBJ1-4
cdr3_aa: CASRVSNEKLFF
cdr3_nt: TGTGCCAGCAGGGTTTCTAATGAAAAACTGTTTTTT

v_call: TRBV5-1
d_call: TRBD1
clone_size: .
j_call: TRBJ2-3
cdr3_aa: CASSGDSRILSTDTQYF
cdr3_nt: TGCGCCAGCAGCGGGGACAGTCGTATTCTTAGCACAGATACGCAGTATTTT

v_call: TRBV19
d_call: .
clone_size: .
j_call: TRBJ1-2
cdr3_aa: CASSIGPPLNYGYTF
cdr3_nt: TGTGCCAGTAGTATAGGGCCTCCTCTTAACTATGGCTACACCTTC

v_call: TRBV11-3
d_call: .
clone_size: .
j_call: TRBJ1-2
cdr3_aa: CASSFVGTQPLHYGYTF
cdr3_nt: TGTGCCAGCAGCTTCGTTGGGACGCAGCCACTACACTATGGCTACACCTTC

v_call: TRBV11-3
d_call: .
clone_size: .
j_call: TRBJ1-1
cdr3_aa: CASSAKASNTEAFF
cdr3_nt: TGTGCCAGCAGCGCGAAAGCATCAAACACTGAAGCTTTCTTT

v_call: TRBV10-2
d_call: TRBD1
clone_size: .
j_call: TRBJ1-2
cdr3_aa: CASSPGQGSYGYTF
cdr3_nt: TGCGCCAGCAGCCCGGGACAGGGAAGCTATGGCTACACCTTC

v_call: TRBV18
d_call: .
clone_size: .
j_call: TRBJ1-3
cdr3_aa: CASSPQAFSGNTIYF
cdr3_nt: TGTGCCAGCTCACCTCAGGCATTCTCTGGAAACACCATATATTTT

v_call: TRBV7-6
d_call: TRBD1
clone_size: .
j_call: TRBJ1-3
cdr3_aa: CASSQQQGVVDTIYF
cdr3_nt: TGTGCCAGCAGCCAACAACAGGGGGTGGTCGACACCATATATTTT

v_call: TRBV4-1
d_call: .
clone_size: .
j_call: TRBJ2-7
cdr3_aa: CASSQTRDEQYF
cdr3_nt: TGCGCCAGCAGCCAGACCAGGGACGAGCAGTACTTC